This entry concerns a single TCR beta chain. Methods used by the authors: Reference gene primer amplification gave nucleated cell count estimates. Sequencing was performed with immunoSEQ multiplex PCR; in TCRdb, only in-frame clones are kept and a portion is missing. V and J calls and clone size are as listed in that table; D and trimming were resolved from the DNA. The table shows around 58,000 clones, with 85% occurring only once. Between the trimmed V and J ends, which lost 0 bases and 8 bases, there was a span of 11 bases. The CDR3 totals 15 residues. The germline V gene encodes CDR1 SGHAT and CDR2 FQNNGV. These data originate in a study of blood T cell repertoires in COVID-19. The overall study: The United States, Italy and Spain were the sources of the acute and convalescent COVID-19 samples. Nucleic acid was either cDNA or gDNA, and it came from T cells, B-cell-depleted T cells, or PBMCs.

The TCR originated in a human donor in a cohort sampled during active COVID-19. Sequencing was done on a sample of peripheral blood. The chain links TRBV11-2 to TRBJ1-6; D may be TRBD1 (5 bases). CDR3: CASSLEGQGYSPLHF. The CDR3 DNA sequence: TGTGCCAGCAGCTTAGAAGGCCAGGGTTATTCACCCCTCCACTTT.